The following is a T cell receptor beta chain sequence with its context. Its specificity is unknown. This entry is derived from a study of T-cell memory formation after mild COVID-19. Overall study findings and caveats: Pre-infection memory harbored some responding clones, suggesting cross-reactive memory joined. Whereas later expanders leaned CD4+, clones contracting day 15 to 85 showed a balanced CD4/CD8 makeup. Largely, contracting CD4+ clones fell within CM and EM, and contracting CD8+ clones within EMRA.

TCRdb re-called the 5' RACE reads with MiXCR, one entry per CDR3 protein. The table lists around 210,000 distinct CDR3 sequences, about 9.2% of them singletons. Sequencing input: PBMCs or a T cell subset sorted from them (not recorded which). This receptor was taken from a man between 18 and 29 years old who had mild COVID-19 (a few samples of this study predate the infection). Cell type and time point are not known.

CDR3 sequence: CASEASGTDTQYF. The DNA of the CDR3 is TGTGCCAGCGAAGCTAGCGGGACAGATACGCAGTATTTT. The rearrangement joins TRBV7-9 to TRBJ2-3; 8 bases fit TRBD2. The germline V gene encodes CDR1 SEHNR and CDR2 FQNEAQ (reference sequence). The trim removed 8 bases at V and 3 bases at J, leaving 4 bases unmatched. This CDR3 has 13 amino acids.